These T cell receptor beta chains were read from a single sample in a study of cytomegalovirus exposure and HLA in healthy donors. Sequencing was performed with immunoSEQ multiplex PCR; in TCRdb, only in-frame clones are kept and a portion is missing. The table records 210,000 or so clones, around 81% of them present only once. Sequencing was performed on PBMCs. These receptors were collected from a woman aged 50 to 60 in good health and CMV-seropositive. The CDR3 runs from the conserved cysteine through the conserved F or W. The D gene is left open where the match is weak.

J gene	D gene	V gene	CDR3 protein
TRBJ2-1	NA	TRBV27	CASSVRVLGGEQFF
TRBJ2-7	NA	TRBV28	CASSPPGSYEQYF
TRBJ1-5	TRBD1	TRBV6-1	CASSTLDREGQPQHF
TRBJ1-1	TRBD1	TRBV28	CASRLGGRGPNTEAFF
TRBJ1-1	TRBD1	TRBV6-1	CASSLWGQANTEAFF
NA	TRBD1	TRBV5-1	CASSLEGAPGSYEQYF
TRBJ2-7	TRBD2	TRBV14	CASSQDRGVRGLAGARLHEQYF
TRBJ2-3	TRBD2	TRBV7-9	CASSKTSGGQAQYF
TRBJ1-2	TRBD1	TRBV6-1	CASIPTGTYGYTF
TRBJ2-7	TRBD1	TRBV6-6	CASSYSDRAEQYF
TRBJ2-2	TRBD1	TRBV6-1	CASSESQGLENTGELFF
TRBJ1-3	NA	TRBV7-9	CASSRYGGSGNTIYF
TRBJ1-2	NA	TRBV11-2	CASSLGGQSLYTF
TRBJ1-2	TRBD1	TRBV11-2	CASSPIGTGGAYGYTF
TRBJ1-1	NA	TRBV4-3	CASSISRGALSAFF
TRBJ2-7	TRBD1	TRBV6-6	CASRYRDRGLEQYF
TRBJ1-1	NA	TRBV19	CATYETEMNTEAFF
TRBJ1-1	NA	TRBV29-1	CSVAMSMNTEAFF
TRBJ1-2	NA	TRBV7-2	CASSTLGIEGDGYTF
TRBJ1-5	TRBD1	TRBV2	CASSELTGVLNQPQHF
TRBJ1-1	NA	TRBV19	CASSLLQALNTEAFF
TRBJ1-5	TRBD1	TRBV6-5	CASSLGQGIQPQHF
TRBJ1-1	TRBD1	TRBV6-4	CASSESTGASEAFF
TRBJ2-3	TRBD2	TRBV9	CASSGQGGLGLAGGPTDTQYF